This T cell receptor beta chain was sequenced for a study of cytomegalovirus exposure and HLA in healthy donors. Overall study results and limits: In a later analysis, a genetic analysis reported fewer productive-TCR N-insertions in an Asian-associated ancestry cluster than the cohort average. Researchers counted around 180 TCR beta chains as cytomegalovirus-associated.

On this clone itself: What it binds is not known.

CDR1 is LGHNT and CDR2 is FRNRAP in the germline V gene. The CDR3 length is 16 residues. With V trimmed by 4 bases and J by 4 bases, 9 bases remained unmatched. The PCR was carried out with 60 Vbeta primers and 13 Jbeta primers. Clones were read by immunoSEQ multiplex PCR, and TCRdb kept only the in-frame ones, dropping some. Here the sample spans approximately 160,000 clones, about 76% being singletons. The chain links TRBV12-5 to TRBJ2-5; TRBD2 aligns across 10 bases. The sequence derives from a male donor in good health and CMV-seropositive. The sample comprised PBMCs. CDR3 loop: CASGSPLAGIVETQYF. The CDR3 nucleotides read TGTGCTAGTGGTTCCCCACTAGCGGGGATAGTAGAGACCCAGTACTTC.